The 27 T cell receptor beta chains below were found in one sample sequenced in a study of T cells in Graves' hyperthyroidism and ophthalmopathy. The source material, RNA transcripts, was used to amplify TCR beta CDR3 regions. HTBI primers were the set used in a first-round RT-PCR of the TCR CDR3. From the multiplex PCR reads, TCRdb called clonotypes with MiXCR, one entry per CDR3 protein. The sample includes more than 350,000 distinct CDR3 sequences, around 15% of them seen just once. Specimen: blood. These receptors were taken from a woman in her 30s with Graves' ophthalmopathy.

V gene TRBV5-4 combines with J gene TRBJ2-7; D is perhaps TRBD2 (6 bases). With 5 bases removed from V and 0 bases from J, the gap between germline ends came to 9 bases. CDR3 length: 13 amino acids. Germline V gene lookup returns CDR1 SGHNT and CDR2 YYREEE (reference sequence). CDR3 nucleotide sequence: TGTGCCAGCAGGGAGGGGTTCTCCTACGAGCAGTACTTC. Translation gives CASREGFSYEQYF.

The chain recombines TRBV20-1 with TRBJ1-1; TRBD1 agrees at 8 bases. V gave up 5 bases and J gave up 6 bases; unmatched junction bases: 11. Germline-derived CDR1 and CDR2 are DFQATT and SNEGSKA (reference sequence). CDR3 length equals 14 residues. This chain's CDR3 is CSARPDRGRAEAFF. The CDR3 DNA sequence: TGCAGTGCTCGACCTGACAGGGGTAGAGCTGAAGCTTTCTTT.

The gene calls are TRBV29-1 and TRBJ2-3; D gene ambiguous. CDR3 size: 13 residues. V lost 5 bases to trimming and J lost 0 bases, with 9 bases between them. CDR1 is SQVTM and CDR2 is ANQGSEA in the germline V gene. CDR3 nucleotide sequence: TGCAGCGTTTGTTCAACTAGCACAGATACGCAGTATTTT. It translates to CSVCSTSTDTQYF.

Concerning this clonotype: A read error may account for a junction end that differs from germline. The V gene is TRBV5-1, the J gene TRBJ2-1; D remains unclear. The CDR3 extends over 15 amino acids. CDR1 is SGHRS, CDR2 YFSETQ, per germline. The CDR3, as DNA: TGTGCCAGCAGCTCGGTCTCAACTCTTTACAATGAGCAGTCCTTC. This encodes CASSSVSTLYNEQSF.

The table lists this clonotype with a few counts. The chain recombines TRBV5-8 with TRBJ1-2, with D hard to call. The germline V and J ends were trimmed by 4 bases and 0 bases, with 16 bases remaining between them. In germline, CDR1 is SGHTS, CDR2 YDEGEE. The CDR3 has 16 amino acids. This chain's CDR3 is CASSPKMLLANYGYTF. CDR3 in DNA: TGTGCCAGCAGCCCTAAGATGTTGTTAGCTAACTATGGCTACACCTTC.

As concerns this clonotype: A much larger clonotype is one base distant, so this may be a read error. This chain joins TRBV12-3 or TRBV12-4 and TRBJ1-3; tentative D call: TRBD1 (5 bases). The CDR3 length is 14 residues. Trimming took off 10 bases at V and 6 bases at J, with 19 bases between the two ends. The CDR3 region is CANTLFGAENTIYF. CDR3 sequence (DNA): TGTGCCAACACCCTATTTGGGGCGGAAAACACCATATATTTT.

This clonotype has at least ten counts. J is TRBJ1-5 and V is TRBV11-2, with 8 bases fitting TRBD1. The V segment lost 5 bases and the J segment 12 bases; nucleotides outside the gene matches: 15. The CDR3 consists of 15 residues. Germline loops: CDR1 SGHAT, CDR2 FQNNGV. CDR3 bases: TGTGCCAGCAGCGTGTCCGGGACAGGACCTTATAGCCAGCATTTT. Its translation is CASSVSGTGPYSQHF.

This clonotype occurred a few times. The V call is TRBV6-5, the J call TRBJ1-5; TRBD1 is a possible D gene (6 bases). Germline values: CDR1 MNHEY, CDR2 SVGAGI. This CDR3 region has 18 residues. Trimming cost V 5 bases and J 1 base, with 21 bases left between them. In DNA form, the CDR3 reads TGTGCCAGCAGTAACCCACAACACCGACAGGCGAGCAATCAGCCCCAGCATTTT. Protein product: CASSNPQHRQASNQPQHF.

The sample holds a few counts of this clonotype. V and J are TRBV6-6 and TRBJ2-1, with D hard to call. The germline gives CDR1 MNHNY, CDR2 SVGAGI (reference sequence). This CDR3 spans 11 amino acids. Deletions cut 1 base from V and 7 bases from J, with 2 bases between. CDR3 DNA: TGTGCCAGCAGTTACTGGAATGAGCAGTTCTTC. It codes for CASSYWNEQFF.

A few counts support this clonotype. This chain uses TRBV6-2 or TRBV6-3 with TRBJ1-4; 7 nucleotides match TRBD1. Per the germline V gene, CDR1 is MNHEY and CDR2 is SVGEGT. The trim removed 6 bases at V and 3 bases at J, leaving 10 bases unmatched. CDR3 length equals 16 residues. CDR3 DNA: TGTGCCAGCAGCAACCGAGGACAGGCCGCTAATGAAAAACTGTTTTTT. Translation gives CASSNRGQAANEKLFF.

This clonotype was seen a handful of times. The chain employs TRBV6-2 or TRBV6-3 and TRBJ2-5, with 11 positions matching TRBD2. V was pared by 3 bases and J by 1 base, with 4 bases of the junction left unmatched. The length of the CDR3 is 16 residues. Germline V gene sequence: CDR1 MNHEY, CDR2 SVGEGT. The CDR3 DNA reads as TGTGCCAGCAGTTATCTAGCGGGGGGCCCCCAAGAGACCCAGTACTTC. Translation: CASSYLAGGPQETQYF.

This clonotype has a count of ten or more. The chain links TRBV28 to TRBJ2-5; TRBD2 matches at 7 bases. Trimming at V came to 5 bases and at J to 1 base, leaving 7 bases not matched to a gene. This CDR3 is built from 15 residues. CDR1 is MDHEN, CDR2 SYDVKM, per germline. This CDR3 reads CASSPYSSGQETQYF. The CDR3 DNA follows: TGTGCCAGCAGTCCCTACTCTAGCGGCCAAGAGACCCAGTACTTC.

Comment on this clonotype: With a much larger clone just one base away, this may be a read error. The V call is TRBV27, the J call TRBJ2-5; no clear D gene. V lost 4 bases to trimming and J lost 1 base, with 7 bases between them. Germline assignment: CDR1 MNHEY and CDR2 SMNVEV (reference sequence). The CDR3 is 13 residues long. CDR3 nucleotide sequence: TGTGCCAGCAGTTCGTGGGCCCAAGAGACCCAGTACTTC. This codes for CASSSWAQETQYF.

This clonotype has at least ten counts. The chain carries TRBV2 and TRBJ2-2; no clear D. Trimming took 3 bases from V and 6 from J, leaving 8 bases between them. Germline lookup yields CDR1 SNHLY and CDR2 FYNNEI. There are 13 residues in the CDR3. CDR3 loop: CASSEGWAGELFF. CDR3 sequence (DNA): TGTGCCAGCAGTGAGGGGTGGGCCGGGGAGCTGTTTTTT. Looking up the rest from reference TRBV2 and TRBJ2-2 gives the full variable domain: EPEVTQTPSHQVTQMGQEVILRCVPISNHLYFYWYRQILGQKVEFLVSFYNNEISEKSEIFDDQFSVERPDGSNFTLKIRSTKLEDSAMYFCASSEGWAGELFFGEGSRLTVL.

Many counts were recorded for this clonotype. This chain joins TRBV10-2 and TRBJ2-7, with a weak D call TRBD2 (5 bases). Germline CDR1 is WSHSY and CDR2 is SAAADI. The CDR3 length is 15 residues. V gave up 2 bases and J gave up 2 bases, with 13 bases separating them. The CDR3 nucleotides are TGCGCCAGCAGTGAGAGGCCAGGAGGCCCCTACGAGCAGTACTTC. Translation: CASSERPGGPYEQYF.

This clonotype was observed many times. The chain is built from TRBV7-9 and TRBJ2-1, with 8 bases lining up with TRBD1. V lost 4 bases and J lost 10; bases outside the gene matches: 3. The CDR3 runs 12 residues. Per germline, CDR1 SEHNR and CDR2 FQNEAQ (reference sequence). CDR3 residues: CASSSDRVEQFF. Written as DNA, the CDR3 is TGTGCCAGCAGCTCGGACAGGGTGGAGCAGTTCTTC.

About this clonotype: This clone may be a read error of a much larger clone one base away. V usage is TRBV29-1 and J usage is TRBJ2-1; tentative D call: TRBD1 (6 bases). CDR3 length: 14 amino acids. Trimming took off 6 bases at V and 4 bases at J, with 16 bases between the two ends. Germline CDR1 and CDR2: SQVTM and ANQGSEA. The CDR3 region has the DNA TGCAGCGTCAACCCAGGGGTCTCTTACAATGAGCAGTTCTTC. It yields the protein CSVNPGVSYNEQFF.

The sample holds a few counts of this clonotype. The chain employs TRBV6-5 and TRBJ2-7; D possibly matches TRBD1 or TRBD2 (5 bases each). CDR3 length: 14 amino acids. Trimming left V 4 bases short and J 9 bases short, with 19 bases between. Germline V CDR1 and CDR2: MNHEY, SVGAGI. CDR3 sequence reads: CASSWGMASDGQYF. The CDR3, as DNA: TGTGCCAGCAGTTGGGGGATGGCTTCCGACGGGCAGTACTTC.

This clonotype was recorded at least ten times. The rearrangement uses TRBV28 and TRBJ1-5; D gene unclear. This CDR3 region has 13 residues. Germline V CDR1 and CDR2: MDHEN, SYDVKM. V lost 7 bases and J 7 bases, leaving 14 bases between the germline ends. This chain's CDR3 is CASKLLREQPQHF. The CDR3 nucleotides read TGTGCCAGCAAGCTCCTCAGAGAACAGCCCCAGCATTTT.

This clonotype has ten or more counts. V gene TRBV3-1 combines with J gene TRBJ2-4; 14 bases agree with TRBD2. Germline loops: CDR1 LGHDT, CDR2 YNNKEL (reference sequence). Trimming removed 0 bases from V and 4 bases from J; junction bases left unmatched: 5. CDR3 length equals 18 residues. CDR3 nucleotide sequence: TGTGCCAGCAGCCAAGAAGTCCGGACTAGCGGGGGGAAAAACATTCAGTACTTC. This encodes CASSQEVRTSGGKNIQYF.

This clonotype was observed at least ten times. The gene calls are TRBV11-3 and TRBJ2-7, with D tentatively TRBD1 or TRBD2 (5 bases each). The CDR3 runs 15 residues. CDR1 is SGHNT and CDR2 is YENEEA in the germline V gene. V was shortened by 5 bases and J by 0 bases, with 14 bases between the two germline ends. In nucleotides, the CDR3 is TGTGCCAGCAGCCTGGATCGGGGCAGCTCCTACGAGCAGTACTTC. Its translation is CASSLDRGSSYEQYF.

This clonotype was found many times. The rearrangement joins TRBV6-2 or TRBV6-3 to TRBJ1-5; D gene unclear. From germline, CDR1 is MNHEY and CDR2 SVGEGT. The V end was cut by 8 bases, the J end by 0 bases, with 11 bases between. This CDR3 has 14 amino acids. The DNA for the CDR3 is TGTGCCAGCGGACCCCACGGTAGCAATCAGCCCCAGCATTTT. Translation: CASGPHGSNQPQHF.

This clonotype was recorded a few times. The chain recombines TRBV7-3 with TRBJ2-3, with no clear D. The J call could be wrong; TRBJ1-5 is a better fit for the DNA end. Germline V gene sequence: CDR1 SGHTA, CDR2 FQGTGA. This CDR3 is 14 amino acids long. CDR3 region: CASSLVGQTDTQHF. CDR3 nucleotides: TGTGCCAGCAGCTTAGTCGGCCAAACAGATACGCAGCATTTT.

This clonotype was detected many times. This chain joins TRBV6-1 and TRBJ2-7; the match to TRBD1 covers 8 bases. In germline, CDR1 is MNHNS, CDR2 SASEGT. The CDR3 spans 17 residues. V dropped 5 bases and J dropped 7; count of bases not matched to a gene: 19. As DNA, the CDR3 is TGTGCCAGCAGTAACCCCGGGACAGGCGCATTGAAAAGGGAGCAGTACTTC. It codes for CASSNPGTGALKREQYF.

The chain links TRBV25-1 to TRBJ1-2; D unresolved. The CDR3 is 13 amino acids. The germline CDR1 and CDR2 sequences are MGHDK and SYGVNS. V was shortened by 2 bases and J by 6 bases, with 10 bases between the two germline ends. The CDR3 sequence is CASSEEVRNGYTF. CDR3 nucleotide sequence: TGTGCCAGCAGTGAAGAGGTCCGAAATGGCTACACCTTC.

This clonotype showed up many times. The chain has TRBV11-2 and TRBJ1-2, with a possible D match to TRBD1 (5 bases). This CDR3 has 16 residues. The germline gives CDR1 SGHAT, CDR2 FQNNGV. Trimming shortened V by 3 bases and J by 5 bases, and 19 bases separated the two germline ends. The CDR3 protein is CASSFWVRGGGYGYTF. CDR3 sequence (DNA): TGTGCCAGCAGCTTTTGGGTTCGGGGGGGGGGATATGGCTACACCTTC. Combining the CDR3 with reference TRBV11-2 and TRBJ1-2 gives the whole variable domain EAGVAQSPRYKIIEKRQSVAFWCNPISGHATLYWYQQILGQGPKLLIQFQNNGVVDDSQLPKDRFSAERLKGVDSTLKIQPAKLEDSAVYLCASSFWVRGGGYGYTFGSGTRLTVV.

Only a few counts were recorded for this clonotype. The V gene is TRBV4-1, the J gene TRBJ2-5; 8 bases line up with TRBD2. Germline V gives CDR1 MGHRA, CDR2 YSYEKL. This CDR3 is built from 16 residues. Trimming cost V 5 bases and J 6 bases; bases outside gene matches: 14. The CDR3 reads CASSSFNGTSYKTQYF. For the CDR3, the DNA is TGCGCCAGCAGCTCATTTAATGGGACTAGTTACAAGACCCAGTACTTC.